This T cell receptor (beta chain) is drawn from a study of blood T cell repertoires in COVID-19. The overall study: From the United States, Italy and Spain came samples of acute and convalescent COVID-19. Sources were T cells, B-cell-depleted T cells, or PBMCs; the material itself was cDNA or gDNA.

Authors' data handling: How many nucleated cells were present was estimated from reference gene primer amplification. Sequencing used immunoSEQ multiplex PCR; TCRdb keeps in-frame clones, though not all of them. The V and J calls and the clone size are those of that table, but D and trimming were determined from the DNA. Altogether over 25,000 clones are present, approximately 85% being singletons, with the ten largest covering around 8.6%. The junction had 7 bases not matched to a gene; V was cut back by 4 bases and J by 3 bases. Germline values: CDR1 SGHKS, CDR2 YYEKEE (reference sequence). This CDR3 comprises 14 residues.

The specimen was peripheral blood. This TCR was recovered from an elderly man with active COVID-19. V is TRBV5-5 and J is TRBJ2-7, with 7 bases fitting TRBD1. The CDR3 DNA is TGTGCCAGCAGCAGATTTACAGGGGACTACGAGCAGTACTTC. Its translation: CASSRFTGDYEQYF.